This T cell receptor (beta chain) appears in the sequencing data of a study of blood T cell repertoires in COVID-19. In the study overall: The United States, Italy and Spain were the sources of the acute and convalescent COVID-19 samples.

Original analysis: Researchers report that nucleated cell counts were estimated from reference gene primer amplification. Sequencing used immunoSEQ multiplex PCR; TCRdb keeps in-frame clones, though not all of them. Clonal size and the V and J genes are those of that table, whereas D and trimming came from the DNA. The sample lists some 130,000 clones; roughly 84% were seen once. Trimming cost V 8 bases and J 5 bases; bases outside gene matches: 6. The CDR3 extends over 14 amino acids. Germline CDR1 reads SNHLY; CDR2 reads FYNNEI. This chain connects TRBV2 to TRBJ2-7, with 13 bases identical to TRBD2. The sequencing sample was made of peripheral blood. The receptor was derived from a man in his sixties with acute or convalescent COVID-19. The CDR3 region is CASDTSGRVDEQYF. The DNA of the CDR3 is TGTGCCAGCGATACTAGCGGGAGGGTCGACGAGCAGTACTTC.